This passage covers 31 T cell receptor beta chains from one sample sequenced in a study of stem cell transplantation in POMP-related autoinflammatory disease. The data were produced by immunoSEQ multiplex PCR, yet TCRdb's version contains in-frame clones alone and is incomplete. The sample lists more than 8,500 clones, around 75% seen once, with roughly 4.6% in the top ten. The material sequenced was CD4+ T cells from PBMCs, taken after stem cell transplantation. These receptor sequences come from a human patient with POMP-related autoinflammation and immune dysregulation (PRAID). Some of the T cells might come from the graft donor.

The chain uses TRBV5-1 and TRBJ2-5; 14 nucleotides match TRBD2. Losses at the gene ends were 4 bases for V and 11 bases for J; bases not matched to a gene: 16. Germline CDR1 reads SGHRS; CDR2 reads YFSETQ. CDR3 length equals 17 residues. The CDR3 spells CASSLRLAGGTQIGQYF. The CDR3 DNA reads TGCGCCAGCAGCCTAAGACTAGCGGGAGGGACCCAGATTGGTCAGTACTTC. The entire variable domain, with the rest obtained from reference TRBV5-1 and TRBJ2-5, is as follows: KAGVTQTPRYLIKTRGQQVTLSCSPISGHRSVSWYQQTPGQGLQFLFEYFSETQRNKGNFPGRFSGRQFSNSRSEMNVSTLELGDSALYLCASSLRLAGGTQIGQYFGPGTRLLVL.

This clone is a singleton in its sample. The chain joins TRBV7-9 to TRBJ1-2; TRBD1 aligns across 9 bases. CDR1 is SEHNR, CDR2 FQNEAQ, per germline (reference sequence). The CDR3 has 17 residues. V was pared by 5 bases and J by 8 bases, with 18 bases of the junction left unmatched. CDR3 residues: CASSVQAPDRGKGGYTF. Here the CDR3 DNA reads TGTGCCAGCAGCGTCCAAGCTCCGGACAGGGGAAAGGGCGGCTACACCTTC.

This clone was counted only a few times. The chain employs TRBV2 and TRBJ1-1, with 9 bases aligning to TRBD1. The CDR3 consists of 14 residues. Trimming cost V 5 bases and J 5 bases; bases outside gene matches: 6. Germline CDR1 reads SNHLY; CDR2 reads FYNNEI. CDR3 DNA sequence: TGTGCCAGCAGTAGACAGGGGGTTGGGACTGAAGCTTTCTTT. Protein sequence: CASSRQGVGTEAFF.

A single count supports this clone. The DNA of the CDR3 is TGTGCCAGCAGCTTGGCGGGACTAGCGGGAGTTGAGCAGTTCTTC. As protein: CASSLAGLAGVEQFF. The genes are TRBV5-4 and TRBJ2-1; 14 bases agree with TRBD2. V gave up 0 bases and J gave up 9 bases; unmatched junction bases: 2. CDR1 SGHNT and CDR2 YYREEE come from the germline V gene (reference sequence). CDR3 length: 15 amino acids. Looking up the rest from reference TRBV5-4 and TRBJ2-1 gives the full variable domain: ETGVTQSPTHLIKTRGQQVTLRCSSQSGHNTVSWYQQALGQGPQFIFQYYREEENGRGNFPPRFSGLQFPNYSSELNVNALELDDSALYLCASSLAGLAGVEQFFGPGTRLTVL.

In this sample, this clone turned up once. V is TRBV7-9 and J is TRBJ2-1; 7 bases map to TRBD2. This CDR3 contains 16 residues. In germline, CDR1 is SEHNR, CDR2 FQNEAQ (reference sequence). V lost 1 base and J lost 4; bases outside the gene matches: 7. In DNA form, the CDR3 reads TGTGCCAGCAGCTTAGTAGGCGGGAGAACATACAATGAGCAGTTCTTC. It specifies CASSLVGGRTYNEQFF.

The genes are TRBV27 and TRBJ2-2; D possibly matches TRBD1 or TRBD2 (6 bases each). CDR3 length: 16 residues. Germline-derived CDR1 and CDR2 are MNHEY and SMNVEV (reference sequence). Trimming removed 6 bases at V and 0 bases at J, with 14 bases between. This chain's CDR3 is CASRLGGTTNTGELFF. The CDR3 DNA sequence: TGTGCCAGCAGGCTCGGAGGGACAACGAACACCGGGGAGCTGTTTTTT.

This clone was seen only a few times. The gene calls are TRBV5-1 and TRBJ2-1; tentatively, D is TRBD2 (5 bases). The CDR3 spans 13 residues. Trimming removed 4 bases at V and 8 bases at J, with 13 bases between. Germline lookup yields CDR1 SGHRS and CDR2 YFSETQ. The CDR3 protein is CASSTSDWDEQFF. The DNA for the CDR3 is TGCGCCAGCAGCACCTCGGACTGGGATGAGCAGTTCTTC. Complete variable domain (other parts from reference TRBV5-1 and TRBJ2-1): KAGVTQTPRYLIKTRGQQVTLSCSPISGHRSVSWYQQTPGQGLQFLFEYFSETQRNKGNFPGRFSGRQFSNSRSEMNVSTLELGDSALYLCASSTSDWDEQFFGPGTRLTVL.

This clone was recorded a few times. The CDR3, as DNA: TGTGCCGCCCGCAGAACAGGGGCGGGGGAGCAGTACTTC. Protein sequence: CAARRTGAGEQYF. The chain links TRBV15 to TRBJ2-7; a possible D gene is TRBD1 (7 bases). V lost 11 bases to trimming and J lost 7 bases, with 21 bases between them. CDR3 length equals 13 residues. Germline V CDR1 and CDR2: LNHNV, YYDKDF (reference sequence).

V is TRBV21-1 and J is TRBJ2-7; the table's D call TRBD2 went unverified against the DNA. TRBV21-1 is classified as a pseudogene. The CDR3 loop spans 22 amino acids. The CDR3 DNA reads TGTGCCAGCAGCAAATCTCACCCGGGACTAGCGAGAGCCGTGAAGTGGGATTACGAGCAGTACTTC. This translates into CASSKSHPGLARAVKWDYEQYF.

The V gene is TRBV29-1, the J gene TRBJ2-2; 8 bases are shared with TRBD1. Trimming at V came to 5 bases and at J to 4 bases, leaving 6 bases not matched to a gene. Germline lookup yields CDR1 SQVTM and CDR2 ANQGSEA. This CDR3 contains 14 residues. The DNA of the CDR3 is TGCAGCGTTAAGGACAGGGTTGGCACCGGGGAGCTGTTTTTT. Protein sequence: CSVKDRVGTGELFF.

J is TRBJ2-3 and V is TRBV27, with D tentatively TRBD1 or TRBD2 (5 bases each). The V end was cut by 3 bases, the J end by 0 bases, with 13 bases between. Looked up from germline, CDR1 is MNHEY and CDR2 is SMNVEV (reference sequence). CDR3 length: 16 residues. CDR3 sequence reads: CASSFRGQGSTDTQYF. The CDR3 DNA reads TGTGCCAGCAGTTTTCGAGGGCAGGGAAGCACAGATACGCAGTATTTT.

In the case of this clone: One end of the junction is discordant with germline, which a read error may explain. The chain carries TRBV14 and TRBJ2-2, with D perhaps matching TRBD1 (6 bases). This CDR3 contains 15 residues. The germline CDR1 and CDR2 sequences are SGHDN and FVKESK. The CDR3 bases are TGTGCCAGCAGCCGGACAGCCTCGAATACCGGGGAGCTGTTTTTT. As protein: CASSRTASNTGELFF. Full variable domain (outside the CDR3, taken from reference TRBV14 and TRBJ2-2): EAGVTQFPSHSVIEKGQTVTLRCDPISGHDNLYWYRRVMGKEIKFLLHFVKESKQDESGMPNNRFLAERTGGTYSTLKVQPAELEDSGVYFCASSRTASNTGELFFGEGSRLTVL.

The J gene is TRBJ2-1, the V gene TRBV3-1 (or the pseudogene TRBV3-2); no clear D gene. The CDR3 is 14 residues long. The V gene lost 5 bases and the J gene lost 9 bases, with 17 bases spanning the gap. CDR1 is LGHDT and CDR2 is YNNKEL in the germline V gene (reference sequence). The CDR3 region is CASSRARSATEQFF. Here the CDR3 DNA reads TGTGCCAGCAGCAGGGCGCGTAGTGCAACTGAGCAGTTCTTC.

This rearrangement joins TRBV25-1 to TRBJ1-3, with TRBD1 matching 7 bases. Germline CDR1 is MGHDK and CDR2 is SYGVNS. There are 14 residues in the CDR3. Unmatched junction bases numbered 6, after V lost 3 bases and J lost 7 bases. Written as DNA, the CDR3 is TGTGCCAGCAGTGACACCGGGACAGACAACACCATATATTTT. This encodes CASSDTGTDNTIYF.

The rearrangement uses TRBV9 and TRBJ1-3; weak D call: TRBD1 (5 bases). Trimming left V 4 bases short and J 0 bases short, with 17 bases between. Germline CDR1 SGDLS, CDR2 YYNGEE. The CDR3 sequence is 17 residues long. The CDR3 reads CASSQRPGPSSGNTIYF. CDR3 bases: TGTGCCAGCAGCCAGAGACCGGGGCCCTCCTCTGGAAACACCATATATTTT.

The chain has TRBV19 and TRBJ1-5; D unresolved. Trimming stripped 3 bases from V and 4 bases from J, with 13 bases between. The CDR3 runs to 15 residues. Germline V lookup: CDR1 LNHDA, CDR2 SQIVND (reference sequence). CDR3 nucleotides: TGTGCCAGTAGTATCCCCCGGCCTGATAATCAGCCCCAGCATTTT. This translates into CASSIPRPDNQPQHF. Based on the CDR3 plus reference TRBV19 and TRBJ1-5, the full variable domain is DGGITQSPKYLFRKEGQNVTLSCEQNLNHDAMYWYRQDPGQGLRLIYYSQIVNDFQKGDIAEGYSVSREKKESFPLTVTSAQKNPTAFYLCASSIPRPDNQPQHFGDGTRLSIL.

The chain couples TRBV27 to TRBJ2-7; possibly TRBD2 for D (5 bases). The CDR3 has 14 amino acids. Deletions cut 6 bases from V and 3 bases from J, with 15 bases between. CDR1 is MNHEY and CDR2 is SMNVEV in the germline V gene (reference sequence). The CDR3: CASRTPGGFYEQYF. The DNA of the CDR3 is TGTGCCAGCAGAACGCCAGGAGGCTTCTACGAGCAGTACTTC.

This clone was recorded once. The chain recombines TRBV7-2 with TRBJ2-1; 7 nucleotides match TRBD2. CDR1 SGHTA and CDR2 FQGNSA come from the germline V gene. The CDR3 runs to 13 residues. Germline trimming cut 4 bases from V and 9 bases from J; bases unmatched to any gene: 6. The CDR3: CASSSGGGIEQFF. The DNA for the CDR3 is TGTGCCAGCAGCTCTGGGGGAGGGATTGAGCAGTTCTTC.

J is TRBJ2-1 and V is TRBV13; 12 bases fit TRBD2. After removal of 5 bases from V and 5 bases from J, the junction contained 7 bases not matched to a gene. This CDR3 has 16 amino acids. From germline, CDR1 is PRHDT and CDR2 FYEKMQ (reference sequence). The CDR3: CASSPPGLAGNNEQFF. In nucleotides, the CDR3 is TGTGCCAGCAGCCCGCCGGGACTAGCGGGCAACAATGAGCAGTTCTTC.

The chain recombines TRBV3-1 (or the pseudogene TRBV3-2) with TRBJ1-3; no reliable D call. V was clipped by 5 bases and J by 2 bases, with 16 bases between them. Per germline, CDR1 LGHDT and CDR2 YNNKEL (reference sequence). The CDR3 spans 16 residues. The CDR3 is CASSFRTASTGNTIYF. The CDR3 DNA follows: TGTGCCAGCAGCTTCCGGACTGCGTCCACTGGAAACACCATATATTTT.

The chain uses TRBV3-1 (or the pseudogene TRBV3-2) and TRBJ1-1; D not certain. Germline V gene lookup returns CDR1 LGHDT and CDR2 YNNKEL (reference sequence). Trimming took 2 bases from V and 0 from J, leaving 4 bases between them. This CDR3 is built from 13 residues. CDR3 nucleotides: TGTGCCAGCAGCCAATGGCTGAACACTGAAGCTTTCTTT. This translates into CASSQWLNTEAFF.

The V call is TRBV19, the J call TRBJ2-4, with TRBD2 as a possible D gene (5 bases). The germline V gene has CDR1 LNHDA and CDR2 SQIVND (reference sequence). V was clipped by 5 bases and J by 5 bases, with 10 bases between them. This CDR3 is built from 13 residues. The DNA of the CDR3 is TGTGCCAGTAGTGCCTCCGGGGAAAACATTCAGTACTTC. The encoded protein is CASSASGENIQYF.

This clone has only a few counts. The rearrangement uses TRBV24-1 and TRBJ2-3; D remains unclear. Trimming cost V 1 base and J 0 bases, with 19 bases left between them. The CDR3 length is 19 residues. Germline assignment: CDR1 KGHDR and CDR2 SFDVKD. The CDR3 reads CATSDFGSQKASSTDTQYF. CDR3 nucleotide sequence: TGTGCCACCAGTGATTTTGGCTCCCAGAAAGCATCTAGCACAGATACGCAGTATTTT.

This clone showed up just once. This rearrangement joins TRBV2 to TRBJ2-7, with a weak D call TRBD1 (6 bases). The length of the CDR3 is 12 residues. Trimming removed 8 bases at V and 2 bases at J, with 10 bases between. Per the germline V gene, CDR1 is SNHLY and CDR2 is FYNNEI. In DNA, the CDR3 is TGTGCCAGCTTACAGGGCCCCTACGAGCAGTACTTC. Its translation: CASLQGPYEQYF.

V is TRBV3-1 (or the pseudogene TRBV3-2) and J is TRBJ2-5; possible D gene TRBD2, 6 bases. Germline V gene lookup returns CDR1 LGHDT and CDR2 YNNKEL (reference sequence). CDR3 length: 12 amino acids. Deletions cut 6 bases from V and 4 bases from J, with 9 bases between. The CDR3 sequence: CASRTSRETQYF. CDR3 sequence (DNA): TGTGCCAGCAGAACTAGCAGAGAGACCCAGTACTTC.

The V and J genes are TRBV28 and TRBJ2-1, with 14 bases identical to TRBD2. The CDR3 contains 15 residues. Looked up from germline, CDR1 is MDHEN and CDR2 is SYDVKM. Losses at the gene ends were 5 bases for V and 10 bases for J; bases not matched to a gene: 7. The CDR3 nucleotides read TGTGCCAGCAGTCCGCGACTAGCGGGAGGGGAGGAGCAGTTCTTC. Its protein product is CASSPRLAGGEEQFF.

V gene TRBV6-5 combines with J gene TRBJ1-3, with TRBD1 matching 7 bases. V lost 6 bases and J lost 1; bases outside the gene matches: 6. The CDR3 consists of 15 residues. Germline CDR1 is MNHEY and CDR2 is SVGAGI. CDR3 sequence: CASSGDRASGNTIYF. CDR3 coding DNA: TGTGCCAGCAGCGGCGACAGGGCTTCTGGAAACACCATATATTTT.

The chain links TRBV28 to TRBJ1-5; 7 positions match TRBD1. Looked up from germline, CDR1 is MDHEN and CDR2 is SYDVKM. This CDR3 region has 18 residues. J gave up 2 bases and V 5 bases, and 15 bases lay outside the gene matches. CDR3 DNA sequence: TGTGCCAGCAGTCATAGACAGGGATTAGGTCGGGGCAATCAGCCCCAGCATTTT. Residues: CASSHRQGLGRGNQPQHF.

The rearrangement uses TRBV11-3 and TRBJ2-7, with 8 bases fitting TRBD2. The CDR3 covers 15 residues. The germline gives CDR1 SGHNT, CDR2 YENEEA. V lost 5 bases to trimming and J lost 0 bases; unmatched junction nucleotides: 6. The CDR3 bases are TGTGCCAGCAGCGGTAGCGGGACTATCTCCTACGAGCAGTACTTC. Translating gives CASSGSGTISYEQYF.

The J gene is TRBJ1-4, the V gene TRBV3-1 (or the pseudogene TRBV3-2), with D possibly TRBD1 on 6 matching bases. V was clipped by 3 bases and J by 8 bases, with 10 bases between them. Germline CDR1 LGHDT, CDR2 YNNKEL (reference sequence). The CDR3 sequence is 13 residues long. The CDR3 sequence: CASSHRGGEKLFF. CDR3 nucleotide sequence: TGTGCCAGCAGCCACAGGGGCGGAGAAAAACTGTTTTTT.

The chain couples TRBV28 to TRBJ2-5; 9 bases align to TRBD2. The J call may be mistaken, given a closer DNA end match to TRBJ2-7. Germline CDR1 reads MDHEN; CDR2 reads SYDVKM. The CDR3 loop spans 14 amino acids. In DNA, the CDR3 is TGTGCCAGCAGTGAGGGACTAGCTCCCTACGAGCAGTACTTC. Translation gives CASSEGLAPYEQYF.